This T cell receptor beta chain was found in a study of T cell responses to AZD1222 COVID-19 vaccine. For this clone: The target antigen is unknown.

The CDR3 sequence is 16 residues long. V was cut by 2 bases and J by 0 bases, with 10 bases left in between. Germline assignment: CDR1 MNHEY and CDR2 SMNVEV (reference sequence). The assay was immunoSEQ multiplex PCR, and TCRdb's table has in-frame clones only and misses some. The table has around 120,000 clones, over 85% seen once. Study results and limitations: Females made up more of the donors, who were largely white British, and clonal diversity may have come out too low.

The material was peripheral blood, obtained on day 0 of AZD1222 vaccination. This sequence originates from an adult in good health. The chain carries TRBV27 and TRBJ1-4; D remains unclear. CDR3 in amino acids: CASSLIGPPTNEKLFF. Here the CDR3 DNA reads TGTGCCAGCAGTTTAATCGGACCCCCAACTAATGAAAAACTGTTTTTT.